This entry concerns a single T cell receptor beta chain. Its antigen is unknown. The CDR3 is 14 amino acids. The germline gives CDR1 MGHRA, CDR2 YSYEKL. J was trimmed by 0 bases and V by 8 bases; bases with no gene match: 1. Naive CD8 cells lacked CD45RO, underwent positive selection for CCR7 and left out terminally differentiated effector memory CD45RA+ cells. This record belongs to a study of shared clonotypes between healthy human individuals. The authors distributed each subset's genomic DNA evenly over several immunoSEQ plates. It was 150 to 200 ng DNA, 25,000 to 35,000 T cell genomes, that sorted-subset replicate PCRs used. Some clones are missing from TCRdb's copy, which holds only in-frame ones; the method was immunoSEQ multiplex PCR. This table has millions of clones, 93% appearing once. Study conclusions and caveats: The four-donor shared clonotypes exceeded non-shared clonotypes in generation probability, with non-shared ones scoring lower.

This clonotype originated in a man younger than 35 in good health. Some clones in this sample may be carry-over from other donors' samples. The sample consisted of naive CD8+ T cells from PBMCs. The V call is TRBV4-1, the J call TRBJ2-3; 11 bases fit TRBD2. CDR3 in amino acids: CASGLAGSTDTQYF. CDR3 coding DNA: TGCGCCAGCGGACTAGCGGGCAGCACAGATACGCAGTATTTT.